The TCR beta chain described here comes from a study of T cells in Graves' hyperthyroidism and ophthalmopathy. Study-level points and caveats: A model of 13 V-J features distinguished ophthalmopathy from stable hyperthyroidism. Appearing also in blood were most of the thyroid clonotypes expanded above 0.001.

What was amplified from RNA transcripts were TCR beta CDR3 regions. The HTBI set primed first-round TCR CDR3 RT-PCR. TCRdb processed the multiplex PCR reads anew with MiXCR; each CDR3 protein has one entry. The sample yields a few hundred thousand distinct CDR3 sequences, around 21% seen once. The germline V gene encodes CDR1 MDHEN and CDR2 SYDVKM. Trimming cost V 3 bases and J 8 bases, with 16 bases left between them. CDR3 length: 14 residues. This clonotype has only a few counts. Its antigen is currently unknown. Diagnosing involved the use of clinical symptoms, serum thyroxine and TRAb, thyroid ultrasound and orbital computed tomography. The authors took PBMCs from 10 ml fresh peripheral blood.

The sequence was obtained from a man between 18 and 35 years old with Graves' hyperthyroidism. The source material was blood. The V and J genes are TRBV28 and TRBJ1-2; D may be TRBD1 (6 bases). The CDR3 coding sequence is TGTGCCAGCAGTTTGGGGGGCGACGTTGAGGGCTACACCTTC. Translating gives CASSLGGDVEGYTF.